This record covers a single T cell receptor beta chain. The CDR3 sequence is 17 residues long. Looked up from germline, CDR1 is MNHNS and CDR2 is SASEGT. Trimming stripped 1 base from V and 1 base from J, with 16 bases between. Followed over time, Seattle patients had been enrolled while infection was active. Original methodology: Nucleated cell number was recorded as an estimate derived from reference gene primer amplification. Generated by immunoSEQ multiplex PCR, the TCRdb table keeps only in-frame clones and is missing some. The V and J calls and clone size come from that table; D and trimming were worked out from the DNA. The sample contains over 150,000 clones, around 90% of which appear only once. This specimen belongs to a study of blood T cell repertoires in COVID-19. Study-wide context: There were acute and convalescent COVID-19 samples, and they came from the United States, Italy and Spain. PBMCs, B-cell-depleted T cells, or T cells were the source of the cDNA or gDNA that made up the material.

The sequence was collected from a woman older than 75 with COVID-19, enrolled during active disease. J is TRBJ1-1 and V is TRBV6-1, with D maybe TRBD1 (5 bases). Sequenced sample: peripheral blood. The CDR3 region has the DNA TGTGCCAGCAGTGAAGTTGGGAGGGGCCGGAGGAACACTGAAGCTTTCTTT. Its translation: CASSEVGRGRRNTEAFF.